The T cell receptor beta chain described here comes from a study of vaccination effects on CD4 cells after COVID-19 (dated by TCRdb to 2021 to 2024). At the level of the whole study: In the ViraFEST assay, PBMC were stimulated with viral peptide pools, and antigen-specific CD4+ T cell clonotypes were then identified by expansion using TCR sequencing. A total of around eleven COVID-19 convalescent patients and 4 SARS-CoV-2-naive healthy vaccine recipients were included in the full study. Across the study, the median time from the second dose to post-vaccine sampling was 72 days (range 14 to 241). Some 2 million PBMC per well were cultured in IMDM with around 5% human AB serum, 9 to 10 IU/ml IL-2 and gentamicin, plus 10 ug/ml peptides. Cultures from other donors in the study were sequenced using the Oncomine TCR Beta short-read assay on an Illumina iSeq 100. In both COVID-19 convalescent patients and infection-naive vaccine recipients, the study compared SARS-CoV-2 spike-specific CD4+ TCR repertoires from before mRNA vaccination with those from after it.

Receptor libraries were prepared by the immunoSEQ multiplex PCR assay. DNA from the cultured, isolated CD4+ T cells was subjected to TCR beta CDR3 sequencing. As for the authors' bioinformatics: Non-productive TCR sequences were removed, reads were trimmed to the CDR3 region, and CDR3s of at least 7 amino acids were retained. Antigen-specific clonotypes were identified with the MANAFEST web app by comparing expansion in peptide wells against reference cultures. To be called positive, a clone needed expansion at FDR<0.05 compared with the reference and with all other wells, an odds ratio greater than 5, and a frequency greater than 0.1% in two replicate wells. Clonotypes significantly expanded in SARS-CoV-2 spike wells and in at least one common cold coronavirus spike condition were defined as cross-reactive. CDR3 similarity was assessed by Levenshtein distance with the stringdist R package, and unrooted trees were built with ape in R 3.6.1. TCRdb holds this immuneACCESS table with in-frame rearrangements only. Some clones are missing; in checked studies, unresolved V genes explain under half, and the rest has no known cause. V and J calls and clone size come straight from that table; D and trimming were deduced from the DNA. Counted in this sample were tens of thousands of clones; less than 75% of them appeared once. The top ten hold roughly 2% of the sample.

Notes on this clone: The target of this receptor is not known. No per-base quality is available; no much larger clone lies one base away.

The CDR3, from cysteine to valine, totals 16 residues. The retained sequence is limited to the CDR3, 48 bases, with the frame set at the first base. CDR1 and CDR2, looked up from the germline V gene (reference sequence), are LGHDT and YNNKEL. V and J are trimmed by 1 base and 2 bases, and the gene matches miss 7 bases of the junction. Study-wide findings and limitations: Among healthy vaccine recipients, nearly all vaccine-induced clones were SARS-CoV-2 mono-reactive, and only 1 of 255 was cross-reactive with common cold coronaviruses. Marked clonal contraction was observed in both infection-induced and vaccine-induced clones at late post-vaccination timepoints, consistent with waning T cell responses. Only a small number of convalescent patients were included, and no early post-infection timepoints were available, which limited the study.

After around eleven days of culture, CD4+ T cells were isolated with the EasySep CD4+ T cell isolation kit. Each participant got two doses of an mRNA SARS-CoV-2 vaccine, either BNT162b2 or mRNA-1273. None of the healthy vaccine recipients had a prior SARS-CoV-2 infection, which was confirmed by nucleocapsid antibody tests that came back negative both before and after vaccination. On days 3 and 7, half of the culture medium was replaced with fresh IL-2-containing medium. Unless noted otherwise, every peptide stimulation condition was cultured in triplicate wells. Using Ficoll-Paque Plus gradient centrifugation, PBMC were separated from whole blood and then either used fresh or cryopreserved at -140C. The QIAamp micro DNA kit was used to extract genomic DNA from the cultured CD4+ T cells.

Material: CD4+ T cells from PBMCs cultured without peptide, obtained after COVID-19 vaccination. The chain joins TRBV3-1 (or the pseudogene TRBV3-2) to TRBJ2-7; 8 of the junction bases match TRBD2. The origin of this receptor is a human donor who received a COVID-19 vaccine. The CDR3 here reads CASSQGSGGGPYEQYV. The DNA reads TGTGCCAGCAGCCAAGGGTCGGGGGGGGGCCCCTACGAGCAGTACGTC.